The entry below describes one T cell receptor beta chain. Its antigen is currently unknown. A junction end diverges from the germline sequence, so it may reflect a read error. The use of a sample-barcoded 5' primer and a J-beta primer mix characterized a second PCR of roughly 6 to 11 cycles. TCRdb used MiXCR to reprocess the 5' RACE reads, holding one entry per CDR3 protein. The repertoire holds hundreds of thousands of distinct CDR3 sequences, with more than 20% as singletons. CDR1 and CDR2 from the germline V gene are SQVTM and ANQGSEA. The CDR3 has 14 amino acids. The sample originates from a study of blood T cells in healthy people across ages. Study observations and caveats: Naive T cell percentage and TCR beta diversity correlated strongly.

This sample was also put to use in a study of T cells of mothers and their children.

The sequence was collected from a boy aged 10-17 years in good health. Sequencing input: blood. The chain couples TRBV29-1 to TRBJ1-2; D gene unclear. The CDR3 region is CSVAGRAADYGYTF. CDR3 nucleotide sequence: TGCAGCGTTGCGGGGAGGGCGGCCGACTATGGTTACACCTTC.